The 18 T cell receptor beta chains below all came from one sample that was sequenced in a study of blood T cell repertoires in COVID-19. The data were produced by immunoSEQ multiplex PCR, yet TCRdb's version contains in-frame clones alone and is incomplete. This repertoire shows under 80,000 clones, more than 75% found once; its top ten account for under 1.5%. The specimen was peripheral blood. Receptors were obtained from a human donor in a cohort sampled during active COVID-19.

V usage is TRBV7-9 and J usage is TRBJ2-3; 7 bases fit TRBD1. V dropped 2 bases and J dropped 3; count of bases not matched to a gene: 5. Germline V gene data show CDR1 as SEHNR and CDR2 as FQNEAQ (reference sequence). The CDR3 extends over 15 amino acids. The DNA of the CDR3 is TGTGCCAGCAGCTTAACAGGGGAAGCGACAGATACGCAGTATTTT. This codes for CASSLTGEATDTQYF.

The chain is built from TRBV5-5 and TRBJ2-2, with TRBD2 as a possible D gene (7 bases). Germline CDR1 is SGHKS and CDR2 is YYEKEE (reference sequence). The V gene lost 0 bases and the J gene lost 6 bases, with 12 bases spanning the gap. The CDR3 consists of 15 residues. The CDR3, as DNA: TGTGCCAGCAGCTTGGTCGGGGGGCCGGCCGGGGAGCTGTTTTTT. Amino acids: CASSLVGGPAGELFF.

V and J are TRBV11-2 and TRBJ2-7; 12 bases match TRBD2. Trimming removed 3 bases from V and 2 bases from J; junction bases left unmatched: 8. The CDR3 consists of 17 residues. Germline CDR1 is SGHAT and CDR2 is FQNNGV. The CDR3 nucleotides are TGTGCCAGCAGCTTCCGACTAGCGGGGGAACTTGCCTACGAGCAGTACTTC. This translates into CASSFRLAGELAYEQYF.

The chain employs TRBV7-2 and TRBJ2-1; 12 bases fit TRBD2. Germline values: CDR1 SGHTA, CDR2 FQGNSA. The CDR3 has 14 residues. J gave up 15 bases and V 1 base, and 7 bases lay outside the gene matches. CDR3 loop: CASSLDPSGRGWFF. DNA for the CDR3: TGTGCCAGCAGCTTAGATCCTAGCGGGAGGGGGTGGTTCTTC.

The chain carries TRBV21-1 and TRBJ2-7; no DNA check was done on the table's D call, TRBD2. TRBV21-1 is labeled a pseudogene. The CDR3 is 14 amino acids. This chain's CDR3 is CASSKVRRGAEQYV. DNA of the CDR3: TGTGCCAGCAGCAAAGTGAGGAGGGGCGCGGAGCAGTACGTC.

The rearrangement uses TRBV5-1 and TRBJ1-2; 9 bases map to TRBD1. The germline V gene encodes CDR1 SGHRS and CDR2 YFSETQ. The CDR3 is 15 residues long. Trimming at V came to 5 bases and at J to 3 bases, leaving 8 bases not matched to a gene. The CDR3 sequence: CASRGGTGFDYGYTF. CDR3 in DNA: TGCGCCAGCAGAGGCGGGACAGGGTTTGACTATGGCTACACCTTC.

This chain uses TRBV9 with TRBJ2-3; 7 bases align to TRBD2. The germline CDR1 and CDR2 sequences are SGDLS and YYNGEE. CDR3 length: 16 residues. V shed 1 base and J 0 bases; nucleotides not matched to a gene: 5. The CDR3 bases are TGTGCCAGCAGCGTATGGCGGGAGCGTAGCACAGATACGCAGTATTTT. This codes for CASSVWRERSTDTQYF.

The chain employs TRBV19 and TRBJ2-3; 9 nucleotides align to TRBD2. After removal of 8 bases from V and 4 bases from J, the junction contained 7 bases not matched to a gene. The germline CDR1 and CDR2 sequences are LNHDA and SQIVND (reference sequence). The CDR3 is made up of 14 amino acids. Here the CDR3 reads CASLAGGPADTQYF. The CDR3 bases are TGTGCCAGTCTTGCGGGAGGGCCCGCAGATACGCAGTATTTT.

The V gene is TRBV4-1, the J gene TRBJ2-2; D is perhaps TRBD2 (6 bases). CDR1 is MGHRA, CDR2 YSYEKL, per germline. Trimming took 0 bases from V and 6 from J, leaving 11 bases between them. The CDR3 is 15 residues long. CDR3 amino acids: CASSQDGRDPGELFF. The CDR3 bases are TGCGCCAGCAGCCAAGATGGGCGGGACCCCGGGGAGCTGTTTTTT.

This chain uses TRBV2 with TRBJ2-3, with 10 bases that match TRBD2. This CDR3 has 14 residues. V was clipped by 8 bases and J by 6 bases; unmatched bases: 8. Germline lookup yields CDR1 SNHLY and CDR2 FYNNEI. The CDR3 here is CASRLAGEGDTQYF. CDR3 nucleotide sequence: TGTGCCAGCCGGCTAGCGGGAGAGGGTGATACGCAGTATTTT.

Concerning this clone itself: This sample includes further DNA sequences coding for the same CDR3. This rearrangement joins TRBV11-2 to TRBJ2-1; TRBD1 might be the D (5 bases). CDR1 SGHAT and CDR2 FQNNGV come from the germline V gene. CDR3 length equals 15 residues. V was clipped by 0 bases and J by 4 bases, with 10 bases between them. CDR3 DNA sequence: TGTGCCAGCAGCTTAGATAGGGGTTCTTACAATGAGCAGTTCTTC. The encoded protein is CASSLDRGSYNEQFF.

The chain joins TRBV15 to TRBJ2-5, with a weak D call TRBD1 (6 bases). The CDR3 length is 13 residues. Germline lookup yields CDR1 LNHNV and CDR2 YYDKDF (reference sequence). The V gene lost 4 bases and the J gene lost 5 bases, with 11 bases spanning the gap. The CDR3 loop is CATSISQGETQYF. The DNA of the CDR3 is TGTGCCACCAGCATCAGCCAGGGGGAGACCCAGTACTTC.

The chain recombines TRBV28 with TRBJ2-5; 10 nucleotides match TRBD1. Germline V gives CDR1 MDHEN, CDR2 SYDVKM. The ends lost 5 bases at V and 4 bases at J; junction bases unmatched: 13. This CDR3 has 17 amino acids. This chain's CDR3 is CASSRDRGPQIGETQYF. As DNA, the CDR3 is TGTGCCAGCAGTCGAGACAGGGGGCCTCAAATAGGAGAGACCCAGTACTTC.

The gene calls are TRBV5-1 and TRBJ1-6; D may be TRBD1 (6 bases). V gave up 2 bases and J gave up 9 bases, with 12 bases separating them. There are 14 residues in the CDR3. CDR1 and CDR2 (germline): SGHRS, YFSETQ. This chain's CDR3 is CASSFTGNGSPLHF. The DNA of the CDR3 is TGCGCCAGCAGCTTCACAGGGAACGGTTCACCCCTCCACTTT. Based on the CDR3 plus reference TRBV5-1 and TRBJ1-6, the full variable domain is KAGVTQTPRYLIKTRGQQVTLSCSPISGHRSVSWYQQTPGQGLQFLFEYFSETQRNKGNFPGRFSGRQFSNSRSEMNVSTLELGDSALYLCASSFTGNGSPLHFGNGTRLTVT.

The chain joins TRBV5-1 to TRBJ2-7; D is uncertain. CDR1 is SGHRS and CDR2 is YFSETQ in the germline V gene. This CDR3 comprises 13 residues. Trimming stripped 3 bases from V and 0 bases from J, with 7 bases between. The CDR3 loop is CASSSTISYEQYF. CDR3 in DNA: TGCGCCAGCAGCTCTACTATCTCCTACGAGCAGTACTTC.

In nucleotides, the CDR3 is TGTGCCAGCAGTCACAATTCCGGGACAGGGTTAACTGAGCAGTACTTC. It is translated as CASSHNSGTGLTEQYF. The genes are TRBV5-8 and TRBJ2-7; 9 nucleotides align to TRBD1. Germline V gene data show CDR1 as SGHTS and CDR2 as YDEGEE. The CDR3 runs 16 residues. Unmatched junction bases numbered 16, after V lost 5 bases and J lost 7 bases. Full variable domain (missing parts from reference TRBV5-8 and TRBJ2-7): EAGVTQSPTHLIKTRGQQATLRCSPISGHTSVYWYQQALGLGLQFLLWYDEGEERNRGNFPPRFSGRQFPNYSSELNVNALELEDSALYLCASSHNSGTGLTEQYFGPGTRLTVT.

V usage is TRBV29-1 and J usage is TRBJ1-2, with a tentative D call TRBD1 (5 bases). The length of the CDR3 is 13 residues. Deletions cut 8 bases from V and 2 bases from J, with 15 bases between. CDR1 and CDR2 (germline): SQVTM, ANQGSEA. CDR3 amino acids: CSFQGAGNYGYTF. The DNA for the CDR3 is TGCAGCTTCCAAGGGGCCGGGAACTATGGCTACACCTTC.

The chain has TRBV29-1 and TRBJ2-3, with D hard to call. The V end lost 4 bases, the J end lost 1 base, and 6 bases lay between the germline ends. The germline CDR1 and CDR2 sequences are SQVTM and ANQGSEA. This CDR3 has 12 amino acids. The CDR3 nucleotides read TGCAGCGTTGGTCAGGGCACAGATACGCAGTATTTT. Translating gives CSVGQGTDTQYF.